The present entry profiles one TCR beta chain with its context. The entry originates in a study of blood T cell repertoires in COVID-19. Study details: Researchers got acute and convalescent COVID-19 samples from the United States, Italy and Spain. The cDNA or gDNA used as material had been derived from T cells, B-cell-depleted T cells, or PBMCs.

V lost 8 bases to trimming and J lost 9 bases; unmatched junction nucleotides: 12. This CDR3 is built from 15 residues. Germline CDR1 reads MNHEY; CDR2 reads SVGAGI. In the source study's methods: Cell counts per sample came from amplifying reference gene primers. Repertoires were generated with immunoSEQ multiplex PCR, while TCRdb's copy carries only in-frame clones and drops some. That table supplies the V and J calls and clone size; D and trimming were determined from the DNA. The sample records about 500,000 clones, 87% being singletons. Participant reports of clinical history set cohort assignment.

V and J are TRBV6-5 and TRBJ2-1; 11 bases map to TRBD2. The receptor's source is a woman aged 18-30 years who had recovered from COVID-19. Sequencing was performed on PBMCs or T cells enriched from blood (not recorded which). CDR3 bases: TGTGCCAGCGGACCTCTTAGCGGGGGGGCGGGTGAGCAGTTCTTC. Protein sequence: CASGPLSGGAGEQFF.